The entry that follows covers one T cell receptor beta chain sequence. Its antigen is still unknown. The sample belongs to a study of T cell responses to AZD1222 COVID-19 vaccine. Findings of the study overall: Among spike-specific TCRs, nearly half reportedly target unmutated variant regions. Across the whole spike, CD4 TCRs peaked at regions 160-218 and 743-854.

V gave up 4 bases and J gave up 5 bases, with 10 bases separating them. CDR1 and CDR2 (germline): SGHTA, FQGNSA. CDR3 length equals 13 residues. Produced via immunoSEQ multiplex PCR; TCRdb's table is partial and in-frame only. This sample has around 130,000 clones; 91% occur once, and the top ten carry roughly 7.5%. The genes are TRBV7-2 and TRBJ2-3, with D uncertain. The source material was peripheral blood, sampled 28 days after the second dose of the MenACWY control vaccine. The sequence was obtained from an adult who received the MenACWY meningococcal vaccine as a control. CDR3 in DNA: TGTGCCAGCAGCTCCCAAATTCAAGATACGCAGTATTTT. Translated, it gives CASSSQIQDTQYF.